The 13 T cell receptor beta chains listed next were all sequenced from one sample in a study of regulatory T cells in long-lasting Graves disease. CDR3 regions were amplified by Arm-PCR using iRepertoire HTBI primers to build TCR beta libraries. MiXCR was run by TCRdb on the multiplex PCR reads, yielding one entry per CDR3 protein. The sample contains roughly 700,000 distinct CDR3 sequences, roughly 30% of which appear only once. The time point: persistent/refractory GD, antithyroid drugs over 5 years with positive TRAb. Preparation of the TCR library used RNA extracted from PBMCs. Source: peripheral blood mononuclear cells (PBMCs), taken when the disease was refractory, from a patient treated with antithyroid drugs. Every receptor here comes from a female donor with Graves disease.

J is TRBJ1-2 and V is TRBV9; tentatively, D is TRBD1 (6 bases). The V gene's germline CDR1 is SGDLS and CDR2 YYNGEE. The CDR3 has 16 amino acids. V shed 4 bases and J shed 8 bases, with 24 bases lying between them. The CDR3 DNA reads as TGTGCCAGCAGCCCGAGGGGCTTAACAGGGATCAAGGGCTACACCTTC. Translation: CASSPRGLTGIKGYTF.

This clonotype was seen more than once but under ten times. The chain is built from TRBV6-2 or TRBV6-3 and TRBJ1-5; a weak D match, TRBD1 (5 bases). The CDR3 consists of 13 residues. Germline V gives CDR1 MNHEY, CDR2 SVGEGT. Trimming removed 9 bases at V and 4 bases at J, with 13 bases between. Written as DNA, the CDR3 is TGTGCCAGTGGGAGGGGCAGTAATCAGCCCCAGCATTTT. It codes for CASGRGSNQPQHF.

A few counts support this clonotype. The J gene is TRBJ2-7, the V gene TRBV5-1; D may be TRBD2 (6 bases). CDR1 SGHRS and CDR2 YFSETQ come from the germline V gene. Trimming pared 0 bases from V and 2 bases from J, leaving 9 bases between. The CDR3 has 14 amino acids. The CDR3 DNA is TGCGCCAGCAGCTTGGATTGGGGGGCCTACGAGCAGTACTTC. Its protein product is CASSLDWGAYEQYF.

V and J are TRBV24-1 and TRBJ1-1; 11 positions match TRBD1. The CDR3 loop spans 15 amino acids. Germline CDR1 KGHDR, CDR2 SFDVKD. J lost 1 base, V lost 9 bases, and 6 bases had no gene match. CDR3 region: CATHAGTGGNTEAFF. CDR3 DNA sequence: TGTGCCACCCACGCCGGGACAGGGGGGAACACTGAAGCTTTCTTT.

The chain carries TRBV6-1 and TRBJ2-2, with a possible D match to TRBD1 (6 bases). The CDR3 loop spans 13 amino acids. CDR1 is MNHNS, CDR2 SASEGT, per germline. Trimming stripped 7 bases from V and 5 bases from J, with 11 bases between. CDR3 DNA sequence: TGTGCCAGCAAACCAAGGGGGACCGGGGAGCTGTTTTTT. Translated: CASKPRGTGELFF.

This clonotype was observed a handful of times. The chain carries TRBV9 and TRBJ2-7; 9 bases fit TRBD2. This CDR3 comprises 15 residues. Germline V gene data show CDR1 as SGDLS and CDR2 as YYNGEE. V lost 0 bases, J lost 6 bases, and 7 bases stayed unmatched. The CDR3 DNA is TGTGCCAGCAGCGTAGGGGCGGGAGGGCCAAGCGAGCAGTACTTC. This gives the protein CASSVGAGGPSEQYF.

The gene calls are TRBV6-1 and TRBJ1-5; D might be TRBD1 (5 bases). The CDR3 spans 17 residues. Germline V gene lookup returns CDR1 MNHNS and CDR2 SASEGT. V was clipped by 8 bases and J by 0 bases, with 20 bases between them. CDR3: CASLVQGVRYSNQPQHF. DNA of the CDR3: TGTGCCAGCCTGGTCCAGGGCGTCCGATATAGCAATCAGCCCCAGCATTTT.

This clonotype has more than one count but fewer than ten. V gene TRBV13 combines with J gene TRBJ1-3; 7 nucleotides align to TRBD1. Germline CDR1 PRHDT, CDR2 FYEKMQ (reference sequence). Trimming cost V 0 bases and J 8 bases; bases outside gene matches: 4. The CDR3 runs to 14 residues. Written as DNA, the CDR3 is TGTGCCAGCAGCTTAGGGACAGGGATAGACACCATATATTTT. Protein product: CASSLGTGIDTIYF.

This clonotype showed up just a few times. The chain has TRBV10-3 and TRBJ1-2; weak D call: TRBD1 (5 bases). The V and J ends lost 7 bases and 2 bases respectively, with 23 bases between them. The CDR3 sequence is 17 residues long. Germline V gene data show CDR1 as ENHRY and CDR2 as SYGVKD. Here the CDR3 DNA reads TGTGCCATCACCGAGGGGAGCCCGGTTACAGGAAACTATGGCTACACCTTC. Amino acid sequence: CAITEGSPVTGNYGYTF.

Ten or more counts support this clonotype. V usage is TRBV20-1 and J usage is TRBJ2-5; TRBD1 is a possible D gene (6 bases). Trimming left V 3 bases short and J 1 base short, with 12 bases between. The CDR3 covers 14 residues. Looked up from germline, CDR1 is DFQATT and CDR2 is SNEGSKA (reference sequence). The CDR3 bases are TGCAGTGCTAGCTTGGACAGCTCCCAAGAGACCCAGTACTTC. Translated, it gives CSASLDSSQETQYF.

Of note for this clonotype: The germline gene is not matched at one end of the junction; a read error may be the cause. The chain couples TRBV24-1 to TRBJ2-1, with D possibly matching TRBD1 (6 bases). Germline CDR1 and CDR2: KGHDR and SFDVKD. The CDR3 length is 15 residues. This chain's CDR3 is CATSDQGQRGNGQFF. The CDR3 DNA reads TGTGCCACCAGTGATCAGGGACAACGTGGAAATGGGCAGTTCTTC.

The V call is TRBV30, the J call TRBJ2-7, with unresolved D. Trimming cost V 1 base and J 1 base, with 11 bases left between them. Germline CDR1 reads GTSNPN; CDR2 reads SVGIG (reference sequence). The CDR3 has 14 residues. In nucleotides, the CDR3 is TGTGCCTGGAGTGCTGGCAGAAGTTCCTACGAGCAGTACTTC. It yields the protein CAWSAGRSSYEQYF.

The chain uses TRBV6-1 and TRBJ2-2; D may correspond to TRBD1 or TRBD2 (5 bases each). Trimming stripped 6 bases from V and 3 bases from J, with 8 bases between. Germline V gene data show CDR1 as MNHNS and CDR2 as SASEGT. The CDR3 is made up of 13 amino acids. The CDR3 DNA sequence: TGTGCCAGCAGCAGGGACCACACCGGGGAGCTGTTTTTT. Its translation: CASSRDHTGELFF.